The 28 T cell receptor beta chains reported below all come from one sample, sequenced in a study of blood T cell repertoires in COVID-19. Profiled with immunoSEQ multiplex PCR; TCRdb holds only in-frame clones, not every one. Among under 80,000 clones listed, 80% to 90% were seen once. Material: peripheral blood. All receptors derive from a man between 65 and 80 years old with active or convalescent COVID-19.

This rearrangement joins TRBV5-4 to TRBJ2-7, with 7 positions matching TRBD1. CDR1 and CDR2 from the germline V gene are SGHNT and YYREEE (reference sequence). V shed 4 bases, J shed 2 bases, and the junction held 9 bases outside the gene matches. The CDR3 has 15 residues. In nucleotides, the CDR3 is TGTGCCAGCAGCCCCCAACACAGGGGCACCTACGAGCAGTACTTC. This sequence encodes CASSPQHRGTYEQYF.

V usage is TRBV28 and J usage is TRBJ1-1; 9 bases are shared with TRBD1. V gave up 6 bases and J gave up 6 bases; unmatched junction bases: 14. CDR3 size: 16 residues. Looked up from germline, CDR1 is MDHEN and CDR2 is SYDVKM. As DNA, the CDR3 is TGTGCCAGCAGCTCTACAGGGGGCGGTGGTTACCCTGAAGCTTTCTTT. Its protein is CASSSTGGGGYPEAFF. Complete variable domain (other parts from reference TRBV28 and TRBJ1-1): DVKVTQSSRYLVKRTGEKVFLECVQDMDHENMFWYRQDPGLGLRLIYFSYDVKMKEKGDIPEGYSVSREKKERFSLILESASTNQTSMYLCASSSTGGGGYPEAFFGQGTRLTVV.

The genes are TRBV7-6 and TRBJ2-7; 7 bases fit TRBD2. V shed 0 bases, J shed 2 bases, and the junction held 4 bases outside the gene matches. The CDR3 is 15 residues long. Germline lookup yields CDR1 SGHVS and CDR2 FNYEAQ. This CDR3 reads CASSLALAGTYEQYF. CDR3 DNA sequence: TGTGCCAGCAGCTTAGCGTTAGCGGGCACCTACGAGCAGTACTTC.

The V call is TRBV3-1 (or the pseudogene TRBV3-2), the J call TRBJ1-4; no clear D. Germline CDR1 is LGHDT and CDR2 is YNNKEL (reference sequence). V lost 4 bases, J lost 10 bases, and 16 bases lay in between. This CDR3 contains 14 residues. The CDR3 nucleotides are TGTGCCAGCAGCCCTGACGCCACAGCAGGAAAACTGTTTTTT. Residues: CASSPDATAGKLFF.

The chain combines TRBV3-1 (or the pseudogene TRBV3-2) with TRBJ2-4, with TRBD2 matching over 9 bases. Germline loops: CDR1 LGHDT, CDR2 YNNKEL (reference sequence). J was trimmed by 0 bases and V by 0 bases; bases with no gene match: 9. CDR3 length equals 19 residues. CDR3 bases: TGTGCCAGCAGCCAAGATGGTACTAGCGGGTCACTAGCCAAAAACATTCAGTACTTC. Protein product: CASSQDGTSGSLAKNIQYF.

CDR3 sequence reads: CASSVRRDYESYEQYF. The CDR3 DNA is TGTGCCAGTAGCGTTCGCCGGGACTACGAATCCTACGAGCAGTACTTC. The V call is TRBV19, the J call TRBJ2-7; 7 nucleotides agree with TRBD2. CDR3 length equals 16 residues. V was clipped by 6 bases and J by 1 base; unmatched bases: 12. Germline CDR1 reads LNHDA; CDR2 reads SQIVND (reference sequence).

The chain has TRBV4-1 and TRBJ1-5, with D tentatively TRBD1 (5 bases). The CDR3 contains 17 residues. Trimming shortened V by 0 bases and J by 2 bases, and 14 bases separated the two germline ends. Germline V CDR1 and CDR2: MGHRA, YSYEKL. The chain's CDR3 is CASSQDLRGVGNQPQHF. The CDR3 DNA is TGCGCCAGCAGCCAAGATCTAAGGGGCGTGGGCAATCAGCCCCAGCATTTT.

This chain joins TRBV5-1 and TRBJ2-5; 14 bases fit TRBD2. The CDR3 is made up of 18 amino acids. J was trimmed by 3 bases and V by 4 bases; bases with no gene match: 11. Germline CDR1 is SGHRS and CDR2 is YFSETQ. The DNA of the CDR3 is TGCGCCAGCAGCCTCGGTAGACTAGCGGGAGGGAAAGAAGAGACCCAGTACTTC. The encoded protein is CASSLGRLAGGKEETQYF.

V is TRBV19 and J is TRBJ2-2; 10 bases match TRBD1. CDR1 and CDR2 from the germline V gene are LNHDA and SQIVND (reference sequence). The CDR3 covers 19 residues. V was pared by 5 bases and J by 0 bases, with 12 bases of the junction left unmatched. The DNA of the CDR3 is TGTGCCAGTAGTCCCCGACCGGGACAGGGGCCGACGAACACCGGGGAGCTGTTTTTT. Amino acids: CASSPRPGQGPTNTGELFF. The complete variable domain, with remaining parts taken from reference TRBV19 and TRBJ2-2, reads DGGITQSPKYLFRKEGQNVTLSCEQNLNHDAMYWYRQDPGQGLRLIYYSQIVNDFQKGDIAEGYSVSREKKESFPLTVTSAQKNPTAFYLCASSPRPGQGPTNTGELFFGEGSRLTVL.

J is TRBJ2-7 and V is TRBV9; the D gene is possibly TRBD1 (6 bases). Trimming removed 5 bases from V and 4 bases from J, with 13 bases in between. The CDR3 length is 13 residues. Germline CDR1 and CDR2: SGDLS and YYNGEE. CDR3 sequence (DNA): TGTGCCAGCAGTACAGGGACGTCGTACGAGCAGTACTTC. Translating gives CASSTGTSYEQYF.

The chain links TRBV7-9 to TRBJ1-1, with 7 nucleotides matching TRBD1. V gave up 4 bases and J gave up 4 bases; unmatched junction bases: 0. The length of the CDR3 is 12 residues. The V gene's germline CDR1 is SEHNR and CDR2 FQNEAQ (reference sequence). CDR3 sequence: CASSSGGTEAFF. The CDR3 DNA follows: TGTGCCAGCAGCTCAGGGGGCACTGAAGCTTTCTTT.

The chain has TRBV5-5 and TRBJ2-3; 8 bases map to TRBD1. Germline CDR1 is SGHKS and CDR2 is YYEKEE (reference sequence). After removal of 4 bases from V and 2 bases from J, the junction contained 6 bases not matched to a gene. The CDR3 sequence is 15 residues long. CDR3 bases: TGTGCCAGCAGCCCCCCGCAGGGGGCCACAGATACGCAGTATTTT. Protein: CASSPPQGATDTQYF.

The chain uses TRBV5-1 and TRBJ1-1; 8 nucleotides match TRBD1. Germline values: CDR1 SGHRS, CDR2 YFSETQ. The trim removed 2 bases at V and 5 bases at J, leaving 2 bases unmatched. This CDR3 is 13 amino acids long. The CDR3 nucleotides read TGCGCCAGCAGCTTTGGACAGGGAACTGAAGCTTTCTTT. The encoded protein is CASSFGQGTEAFF.

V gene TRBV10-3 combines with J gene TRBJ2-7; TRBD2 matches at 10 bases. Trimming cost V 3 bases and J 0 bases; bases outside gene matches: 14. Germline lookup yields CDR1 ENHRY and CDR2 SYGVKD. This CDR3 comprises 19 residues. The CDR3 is CAISDRSALAGLYSYEQYF. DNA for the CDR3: TGTGCCATCAGTGATCGGTCCGCACTAGCGGGACTGTACTCCTACGAGCAGTACTTC.

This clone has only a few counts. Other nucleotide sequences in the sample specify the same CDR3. This CDR3 is CASSLPGNQPQHF. The CDR3 DNA is TGTGCCAGCAGTTTACCAGGGAATCAGCCCCAGCATTTT. The V call is TRBV28, the J call TRBJ1-5, with D maybe TRBD1 (5 bases). CDR1 and CDR2 from the germline V gene are MDHEN and SYDVKM. Trimming removed 2 bases at V and 4 bases at J, with 6 bases between. This CDR3 has 13 amino acids.

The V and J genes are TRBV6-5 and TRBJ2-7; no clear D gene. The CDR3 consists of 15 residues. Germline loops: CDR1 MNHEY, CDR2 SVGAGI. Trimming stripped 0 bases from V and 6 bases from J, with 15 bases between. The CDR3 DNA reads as TGTGCCAGCAGTTACTCGAACTCACTCCCCCTCGAGCAGTACTTC. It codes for CASSYSNSLPLEQYF.

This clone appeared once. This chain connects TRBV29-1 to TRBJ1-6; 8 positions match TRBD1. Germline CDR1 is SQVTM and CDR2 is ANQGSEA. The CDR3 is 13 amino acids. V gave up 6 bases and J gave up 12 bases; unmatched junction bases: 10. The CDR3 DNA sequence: TGCAGCGTCGCGGACAGGGCACAGGGACCCCTCCACTTT. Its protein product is CSVADRAQGPLHF.

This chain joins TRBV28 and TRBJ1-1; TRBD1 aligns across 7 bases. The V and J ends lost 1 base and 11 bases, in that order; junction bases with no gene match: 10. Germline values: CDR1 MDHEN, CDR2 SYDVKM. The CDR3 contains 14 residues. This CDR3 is CASSLSQTGRPAFF. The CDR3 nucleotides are TGTGCCAGCAGTTTATCCCAGACAGGGCGTCCGGCTTTCTTT.

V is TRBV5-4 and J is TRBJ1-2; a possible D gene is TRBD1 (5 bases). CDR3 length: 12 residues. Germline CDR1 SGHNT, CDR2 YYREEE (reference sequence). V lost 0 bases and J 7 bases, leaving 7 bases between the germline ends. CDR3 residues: CASSLEGFGYTF. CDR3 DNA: TGTGCCAGCAGCTTGGAGGGGTTTGGCTACACCTTC. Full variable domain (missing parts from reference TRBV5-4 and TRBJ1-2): ETGVTQSPTHLIKTRGQQVTLRCSSQSGHNTVSWYQQALGQGPQFIFQYYREEENGRGNFPPRFSGLQFPNYSSELNVNALELDDSALYLCASSLEGFGYTFGSGTRLTVV.

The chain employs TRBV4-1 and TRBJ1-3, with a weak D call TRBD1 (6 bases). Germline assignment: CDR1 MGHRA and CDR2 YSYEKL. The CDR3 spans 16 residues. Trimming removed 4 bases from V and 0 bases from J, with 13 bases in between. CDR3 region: CASSRGGAVSGNTIYF. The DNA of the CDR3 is TGCGCCAGCAGCCGTGGGGGCGCCGTCTCTGGAAACACCATATATTTT.

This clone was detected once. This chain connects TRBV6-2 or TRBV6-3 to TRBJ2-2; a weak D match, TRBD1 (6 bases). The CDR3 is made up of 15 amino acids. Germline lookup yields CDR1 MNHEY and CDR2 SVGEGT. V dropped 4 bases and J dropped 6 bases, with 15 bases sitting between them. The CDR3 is CASSWQGLVSGELFF. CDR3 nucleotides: TGTGCCAGCAGTTGGCAGGGGCTCGTTTCCGGGGAGCTGTTTTTT.

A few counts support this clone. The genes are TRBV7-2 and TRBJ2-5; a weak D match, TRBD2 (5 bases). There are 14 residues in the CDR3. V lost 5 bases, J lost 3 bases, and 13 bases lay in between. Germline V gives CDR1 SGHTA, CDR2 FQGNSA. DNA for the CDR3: TGTGCCAGCAGCCCCCCGGGGAGTGAAGAGACCCAGTACTTC. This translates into CASSPPGSEETQYF.

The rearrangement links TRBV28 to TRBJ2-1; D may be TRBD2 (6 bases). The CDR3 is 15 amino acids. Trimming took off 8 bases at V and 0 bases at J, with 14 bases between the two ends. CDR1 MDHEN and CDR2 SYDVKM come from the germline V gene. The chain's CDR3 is CASVTGTVSYNEQFF. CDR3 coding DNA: TGTGCCAGCGTAACCGGGACTGTCTCCTACAATGAGCAGTTCTTC.

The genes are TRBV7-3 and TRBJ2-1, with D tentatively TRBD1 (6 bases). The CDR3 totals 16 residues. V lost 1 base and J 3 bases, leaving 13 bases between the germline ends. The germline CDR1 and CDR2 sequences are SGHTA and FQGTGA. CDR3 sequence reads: CASSLRGRALYNEQFF. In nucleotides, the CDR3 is TGTGCCAGCAGCTTAAGGGGGCGGGCCCTCTACAATGAGCAGTTCTTC.

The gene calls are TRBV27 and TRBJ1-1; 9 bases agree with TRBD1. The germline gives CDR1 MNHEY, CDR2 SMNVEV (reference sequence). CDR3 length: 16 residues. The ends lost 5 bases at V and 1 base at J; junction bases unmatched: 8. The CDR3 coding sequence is TGTGCCAGCAGTCTACAGGGGGCGCTGAGGAACACTGAAGCTTTCTTT. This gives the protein CASSLQGALRNTEAFF.

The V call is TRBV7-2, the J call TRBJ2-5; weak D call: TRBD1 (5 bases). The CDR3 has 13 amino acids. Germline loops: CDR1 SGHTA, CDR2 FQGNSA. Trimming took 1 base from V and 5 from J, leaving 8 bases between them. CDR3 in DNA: TGTGCCAGCAGCTTAGGCAGGGTGGAGACCCAGTACTTC. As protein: CASSLGRVETQYF.

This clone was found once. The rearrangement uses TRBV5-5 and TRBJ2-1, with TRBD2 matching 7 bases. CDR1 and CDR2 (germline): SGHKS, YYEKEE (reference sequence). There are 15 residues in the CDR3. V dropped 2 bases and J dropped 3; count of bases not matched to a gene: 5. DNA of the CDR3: TGTGCCAGCAGCTTCGATCCTAGCGGCTACAATGAGCAGTTCTTC. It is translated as CASSFDPSGYNEQFF. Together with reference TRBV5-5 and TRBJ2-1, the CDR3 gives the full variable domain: DAGVTQSPTHLIKTRGQQVTLRCSPISGHKSVSWYQQVLGQGPQFIFQYYEKEERGRGNFPDRFSARQFPNYSSELNVNALLLGDSALYLCASSFDPSGYNEQFFGPGTRLTVL.

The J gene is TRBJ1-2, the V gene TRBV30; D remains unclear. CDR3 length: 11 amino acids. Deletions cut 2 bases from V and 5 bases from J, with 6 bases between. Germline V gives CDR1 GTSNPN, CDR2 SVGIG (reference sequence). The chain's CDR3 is CAWSRGYGYTF. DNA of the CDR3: TGTGCCTGGAGTCGGGGTTATGGCTACACCTTC.